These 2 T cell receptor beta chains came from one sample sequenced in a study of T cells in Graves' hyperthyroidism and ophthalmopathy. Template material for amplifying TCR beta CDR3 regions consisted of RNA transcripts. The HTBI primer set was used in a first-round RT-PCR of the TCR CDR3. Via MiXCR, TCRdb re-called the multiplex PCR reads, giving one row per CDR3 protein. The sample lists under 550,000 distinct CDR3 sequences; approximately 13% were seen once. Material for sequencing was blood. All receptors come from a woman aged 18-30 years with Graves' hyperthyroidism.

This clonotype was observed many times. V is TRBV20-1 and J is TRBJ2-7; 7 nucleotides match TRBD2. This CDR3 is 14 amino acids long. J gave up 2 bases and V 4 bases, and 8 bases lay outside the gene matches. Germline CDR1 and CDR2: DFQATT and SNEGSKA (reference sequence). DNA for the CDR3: TGCAGTGCTAAAGCAGCGGGGAGTACCTACGAGCAGTACTTC. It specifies CSAKAAGSTYEQYF.

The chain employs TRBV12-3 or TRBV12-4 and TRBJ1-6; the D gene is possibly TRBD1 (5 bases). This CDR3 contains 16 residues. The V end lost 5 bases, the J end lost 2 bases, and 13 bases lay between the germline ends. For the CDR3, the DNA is TGTGCCAGCAGTGTAGGGGCAGGACCCTATAATTCACCCCTCCACTTT. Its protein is CASSVGAGPYNSPLHF.